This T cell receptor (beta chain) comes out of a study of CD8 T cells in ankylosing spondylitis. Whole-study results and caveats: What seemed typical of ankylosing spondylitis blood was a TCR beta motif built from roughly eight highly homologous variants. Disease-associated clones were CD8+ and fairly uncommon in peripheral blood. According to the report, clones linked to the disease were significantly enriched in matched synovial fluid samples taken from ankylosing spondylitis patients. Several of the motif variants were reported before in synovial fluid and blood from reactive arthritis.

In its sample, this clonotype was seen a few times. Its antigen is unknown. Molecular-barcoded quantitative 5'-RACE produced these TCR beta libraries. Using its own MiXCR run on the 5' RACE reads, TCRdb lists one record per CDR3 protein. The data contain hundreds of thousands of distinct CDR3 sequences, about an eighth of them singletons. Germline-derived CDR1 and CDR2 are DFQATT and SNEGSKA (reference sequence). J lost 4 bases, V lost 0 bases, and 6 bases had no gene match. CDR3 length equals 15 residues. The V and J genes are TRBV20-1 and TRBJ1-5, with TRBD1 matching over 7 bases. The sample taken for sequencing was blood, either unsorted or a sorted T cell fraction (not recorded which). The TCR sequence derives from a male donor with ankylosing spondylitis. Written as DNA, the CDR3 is TGCAGTGCTAGAGATAGGAGACAGGGTAATCAGCCCCAGCATTTT. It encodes CSARDRRQGNQPQHF.